Following are 19 T cell receptor beta chains from one sample sequenced in a study of shared clonotypes between healthy human individuals. Some clones are missing from TCRdb's copy, which holds only in-frame ones; the method was immunoSEQ multiplex PCR. The table records about 690,000 clones, about nine tenths of them present only once. The sequenced sample was memory CD8+ T cells from PBMCs. Indicated subset: CD45RO+ cells pooled with CCR7-negative TemRA cells. The receptors derive from a man aged 18-30 years in good health. Some clones in this sample may be carry-over from other donors' samples.

V and J are TRBV4-1 and TRBJ2-3; unclear D gene. Trimming left V 0 bases short and J 4 bases short, with 8 bases between. The CDR3 has 14 residues. The germline V gene encodes CDR1 MGHRA and CDR2 YSYEKL. This chain's CDR3 is CASSQEYGADTQYF. DNA of the CDR3: TGCGCCAGCAGCCAAGAATATGGGGCAGATACGCAGTATTTT.

The chain uses TRBV4-3 and TRBJ2-1; D perhaps matches TRBD2 (6 bases). The CDR3 loop spans 13 amino acids. Trimming took 3 bases from V and 9 from J, leaving 12 bases between them. Germline V gives CDR1 LGHNA, CDR2 YSLEER. CDR3 DNA sequence: TGCGCCAGCAGCCACTACCCCGGGGGTGAGCAGTTCTTC. Translating gives CASSHYPGGEQFF.

The V call is TRBV27, the J call TRBJ2-2; D is perhaps TRBD1 (5 bases). The V and J ends lost 5 bases and 6 bases respectively, with 10 bases between them. Germline V gives CDR1 MNHEY, CDR2 SMNVEV (reference sequence). The CDR3 extends over 13 amino acids. CDR3 sequence: CASSARGSGELFF. The CDR3 nucleotides are TGTGCCAGCAGTGCAAGGGGTTCCGGGGAGCTGTTTTTT.

This clone was recorded only once. Other DNA sequences in this specimen translate into the identical CDR3. J is TRBJ2-1 and V is TRBV27; D remains ambiguous. CDR1 and CDR2 (germline): MNHEY, SMNVEV (reference sequence). Between the trimmed V and J ends, which lost 3 bases and 4 bases, there was a span of 7 bases. The CDR3 totals 13 residues. CDR3 amino acids: CASSFSVYNEQFF. CDR3 bases: TGTGCCAGCAGTTTCTCTGTTTACAATGAGCAGTTCTTC.

This chain links TRBV9 with TRBJ2-3; D call uncertain. Germline CDR1 and CDR2: SGDLS and YYNGEE. Trimming removed 3 bases at V and 3 bases at J, with 5 bases between. The CDR3 contains 12 residues. The DNA for the CDR3 is TGTGCCAGCAGCGGGCAAACAGATACGCAGTATTTT. Translated, it gives CASSGQTDTQYF.

The V gene is TRBV4-3, the J gene TRBJ1-5; tentatively, D is TRBD1 (6 bases). The CDR3 contains 13 residues. Germline-derived CDR1 and CDR2 are LGHNA and YSLEER. Trimming removed 2 bases from V and 7 bases from J, with 9 bases in between. This chain's CDR3 is CASSQTQGQPQHF. Written as DNA, the CDR3 is TGCGCCAGCAGCCAAACACAGGGCCAGCCCCAGCATTTT.

The chain is built from TRBV14 and TRBJ1-2; TRBD1 might be the D (5 bases). V dropped 4 bases and J dropped 4 bases, with 19 bases sitting between them. The CDR3 runs to 16 residues. Germline V CDR1 and CDR2: SGHDN, FVKESK. CDR3 sequence (DNA): TGTGCCAGCAGCCTGTCCACCCGGGGACTCCGCTATGGCTACACCTTC. It yields the protein CASSLSTRGLRYGYTF. Full variable domain (outside the CDR3, taken from reference TRBV14 and TRBJ1-2): EAGVTQFPSHSVIEKGQTVTLRCDPISGHDNLYWYRRVMGKEIKFLLHFVKESKQDESGMPNNRFLAERTGGTYSTLKVQPAELEDSGVYFCASSLSTRGLRYGYTFGSGTRLTVV.

This sequence joins TRBV5-8 and TRBJ2-7; D is unresolved. V dropped 6 bases and J dropped 7 bases, with 8 bases sitting between them. The CDR3 consists of 10 residues. Looked up from germline, CDR1 is SGHTS and CDR2 is YDEGEE. The CDR3 loop is CASNKGEQYF. DNA for the CDR3: TGTGCCAGCAACAAGGGAGAGCAGTACTTC.

The V and J genes are TRBV2 and TRBJ2-7; D gene ambiguous. This CDR3 has 17 residues. The V and J ends lost 3 bases and 7 bases respectively, with 25 bases between them. The germline gives CDR1 SNHLY, CDR2 FYNNEI. In DNA form, the CDR3 reads TGTGCCAGCAGTGATATACTGGGCGGCGGACCTGGAGATGAGCAGTACTTC. Residues: CASSDILGGGPGDEQYF. Variable domain in full (rest from reference TRBV2 and TRBJ2-7): EPEVTQTPSHQVTQMGQEVILRCVPISNHLYFYWYRQILGQKVEFLVSFYNNEISEKSEIFDDQFSVERPDGSNFTLKIRSTKLEDSAMYFCASSDILGGGPGDEQYFGPGTRLTVT.

The J gene is TRBJ2-3, the V gene TRBV2; 7 bases map to TRBD1. The CDR3 extends over 15 amino acids. Trimming removed 7 bases from V and 3 bases from J; junction bases left unmatched: 10. Germline V gene sequence: CDR1 SNHLY, CDR2 FYNNEI. The CDR3 sequence is CASTKNPRGTDTQYF. Written as DNA, the CDR3 is TGTGCCAGCACAAAAAACCCCAGGGGGACAGATACGCAGTATTTT.

The rearrangement joins TRBV18 to TRBJ1-2, with D maybe TRBD1 (6 bases). V lost 5 bases to trimming and J lost 0 bases, with 13 bases between them. Germline V gene data show CDR1 as KGHSH and CDR2 as LQKENI. CDR3 length equals 15 residues. The CDR3 DNA reads TGTGCCAGCTCATCGGACAGAAACCCTAACTATGGCTACACCTTC. This gives the protein CASSSDRNPNYGYTF.

The chain carries TRBV15 and TRBJ1-5; no clear D gene. CDR3 length: 14 residues. With 0 bases removed from V and 6 bases from J, the gap between germline ends came to 9 bases. Per germline, CDR1 LNHNV and CDR2 YYDKDF (reference sequence). Here the CDR3 DNA reads TGTGCCACCAGCAGAGATGGTCAGGTTCAGCCCCAGCATTTT. Protein: CATSRDGQVQPQHF.

The J gene is TRBJ2-7, the V gene TRBV18; TRBD2 matches at 9 bases. Germline trimming cut 0 bases from V and 7 bases from J; bases unmatched to any gene: 7. Germline CDR1 KGHSH, CDR2 LQKENI. There are 15 residues in the CDR3. CDR3: CASSPPELAGYEQYF. CDR3 nucleotides: TGTGCCAGCTCACCACCGGAACTAGCGGGCTATGAGCAGTACTTC.

CDR3 DNA: TGCAGCGTGGTACTACTGAACACCGGGGAGCTGTTTTTT. It is translated as CSVVLLNTGELFF. The V call is TRBV29-1, the J call TRBJ2-2; D is unresolved. V was clipped by 6 bases and J by 1 base, with 9 bases between them. This CDR3 region has 13 residues. The germline CDR1 and CDR2 sequences are SQVTM and ANQGSEA.

V usage is TRBV29-1 and J usage is TRBJ1-2, with a possible D match to TRBD1 (6 bases). CDR1 SQVTM and CDR2 ANQGSEA come from the germline V gene. Between the trimmed V and J ends, which lost 7 bases and 4 bases, there was a span of 13 bases. The CDR3 covers 12 residues. CDR3 DNA: TGCAGCGCTACTCCGGACAGCTATGGCTACACCTTC. As protein: CSATPDSYGYTF. The full variable domain, rest sourced from reference TRBV29-1 and TRBJ1-2, is SAVISQKPSRDICQRGTSLTIQCQVDSQVTMMFWYRQQPGQSLTLIATANQGSEATYESGFVIDKFPISRPNLTFSTLTVSNMSPEDSSIYLCSATPDSYGYTFGSGTRLTVV.

The V and J genes are TRBV14 and TRBJ2-3, with TRBD1 matching over 7 bases. CDR1 is SGHDN and CDR2 is FVKESK in the germline V gene. The CDR3 consists of 14 residues. V dropped 6 bases and J dropped 1; count of bases not matched to a gene: 4. CDR3: CASRPGQGTDTQYF. CDR3 sequence (DNA): TGTGCCAGCAGACCAGGACAGGGCACAGATACGCAGTATTTT.

V and J are TRBV27 and TRBJ2-3; 7 bases agree with TRBD2. The CDR3 runs 16 residues. Germline values: CDR1 MNHEY, CDR2 SMNVEV (reference sequence). The V and J ends lost 5 bases and 4 bases, in that order; junction bases with no gene match: 12. The CDR3 spells CASSPSGGEVSDTQYF. The CDR3 DNA reads TGTGCCAGCAGTCCTTCGGGGGGAGAGGTTTCAGATACGCAGTATTTT.

The chain carries TRBV5-5 and TRBJ2-2; D is uncertain. CDR3 size: 14 residues. Trimming took off 5 bases at V and 1 base at J, with 9 bases between the two ends. Germline CDR1 and CDR2: SGHKS and YYEKEE (reference sequence). CDR3 protein: CASSGTLNTGELFF. The CDR3 DNA reads TGTGCCAGCAGTGGCACTTTGAACACCGGGGAGCTGTTTTTT.

The chain's CDR3 is CASSESRGSKNIQYF. The CDR3, as DNA: TGCGCCAGCAGTGAGTCGCGGGGGTCCAAAAACATTCAGTACTTC. V gene TRBV10-1 combines with J gene TRBJ2-4; 7 bases map to TRBD2. With V trimmed by 0 bases and J by 2 bases, 1 base remained unmatched. The CDR3 is 15 amino acids. Germline CDR1 reads WNHNN; CDR2 reads SYGVQD (reference sequence).